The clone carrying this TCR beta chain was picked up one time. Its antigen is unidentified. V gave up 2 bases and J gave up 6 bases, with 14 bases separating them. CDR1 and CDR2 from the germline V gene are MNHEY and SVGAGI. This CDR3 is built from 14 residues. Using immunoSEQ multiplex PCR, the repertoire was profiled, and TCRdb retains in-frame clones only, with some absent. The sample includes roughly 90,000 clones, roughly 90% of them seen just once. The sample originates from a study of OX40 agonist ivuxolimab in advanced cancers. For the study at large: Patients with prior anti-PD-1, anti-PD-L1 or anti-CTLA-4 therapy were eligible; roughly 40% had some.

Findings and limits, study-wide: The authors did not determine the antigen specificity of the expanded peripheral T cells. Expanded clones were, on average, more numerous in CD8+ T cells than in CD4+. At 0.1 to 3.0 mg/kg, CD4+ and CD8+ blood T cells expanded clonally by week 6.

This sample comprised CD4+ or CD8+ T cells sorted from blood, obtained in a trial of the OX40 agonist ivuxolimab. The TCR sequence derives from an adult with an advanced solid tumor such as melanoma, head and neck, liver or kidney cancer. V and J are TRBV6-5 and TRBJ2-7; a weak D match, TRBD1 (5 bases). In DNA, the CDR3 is TGTGCCAGCAGTTACCCCGGACAAGGTAGCGAGCAGTACTTC. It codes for CASSYPGQGSEQYF.